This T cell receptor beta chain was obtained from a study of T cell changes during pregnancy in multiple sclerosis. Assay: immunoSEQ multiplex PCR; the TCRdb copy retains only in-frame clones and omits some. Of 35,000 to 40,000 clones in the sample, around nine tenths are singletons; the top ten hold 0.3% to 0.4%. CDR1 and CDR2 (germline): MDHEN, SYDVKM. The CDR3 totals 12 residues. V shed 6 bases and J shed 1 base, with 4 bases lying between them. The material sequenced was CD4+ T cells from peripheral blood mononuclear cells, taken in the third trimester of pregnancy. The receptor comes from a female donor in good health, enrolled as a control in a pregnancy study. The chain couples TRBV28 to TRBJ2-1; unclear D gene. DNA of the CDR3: TGTGCCAGCAGCGGTTCCTACAATGAGCAGTTCTTC. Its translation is CASSGSYNEQFF.